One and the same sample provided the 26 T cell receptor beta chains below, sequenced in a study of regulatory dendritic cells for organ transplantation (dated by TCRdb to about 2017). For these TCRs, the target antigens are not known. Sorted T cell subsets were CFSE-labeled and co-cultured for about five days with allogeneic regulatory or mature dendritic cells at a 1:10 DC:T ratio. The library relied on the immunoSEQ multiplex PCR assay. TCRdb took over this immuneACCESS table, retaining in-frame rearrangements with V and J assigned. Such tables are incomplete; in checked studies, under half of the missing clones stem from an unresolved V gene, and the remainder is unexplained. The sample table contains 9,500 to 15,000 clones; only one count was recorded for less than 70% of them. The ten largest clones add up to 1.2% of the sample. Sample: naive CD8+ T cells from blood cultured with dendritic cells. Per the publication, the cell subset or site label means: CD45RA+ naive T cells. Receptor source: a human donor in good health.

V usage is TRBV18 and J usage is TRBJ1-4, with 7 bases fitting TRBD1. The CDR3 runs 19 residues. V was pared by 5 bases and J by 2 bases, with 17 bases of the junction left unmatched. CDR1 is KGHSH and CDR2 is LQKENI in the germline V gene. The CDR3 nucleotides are TGTGCCAGCTCAAGTGGACAGGACAGCATCCGCAATACTAATGAAAAACTGTTTTTT. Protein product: CASSSGQDSIRNTNEKLFF.

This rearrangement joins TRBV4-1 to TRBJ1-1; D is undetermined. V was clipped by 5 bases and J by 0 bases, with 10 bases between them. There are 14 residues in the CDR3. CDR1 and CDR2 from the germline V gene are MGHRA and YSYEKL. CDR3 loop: CASSVPGMNTEAFF. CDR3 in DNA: TGCGCCAGCAGCGTACCCGGTATGAACACTGAAGCTTTCTTT.

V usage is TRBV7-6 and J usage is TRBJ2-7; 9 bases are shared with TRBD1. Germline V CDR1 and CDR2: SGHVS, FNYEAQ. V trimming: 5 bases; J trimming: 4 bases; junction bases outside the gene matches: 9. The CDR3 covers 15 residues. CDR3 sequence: CASSHTGQGNYEQYF. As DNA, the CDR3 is TGTGCCAGCAGCCACACCGGACAGGGGAATTACGAGCAGTACTTC.

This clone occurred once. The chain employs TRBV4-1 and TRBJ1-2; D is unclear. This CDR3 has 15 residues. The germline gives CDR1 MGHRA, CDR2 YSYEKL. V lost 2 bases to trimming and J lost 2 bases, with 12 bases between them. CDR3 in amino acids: CASSQHQEANYGYTF. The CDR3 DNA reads TGCGCCAGCAGCCAACATCAGGAGGCAAACTATGGCTACACCTTC.

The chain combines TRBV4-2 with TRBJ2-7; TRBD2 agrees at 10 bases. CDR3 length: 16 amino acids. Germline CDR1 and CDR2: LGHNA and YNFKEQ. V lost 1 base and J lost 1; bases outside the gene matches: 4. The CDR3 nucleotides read TGTGCCAGCAGCCAAGCCGGGACTAGCGTATCCTACGAGCAGTACTTC. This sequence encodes CASSQAGTSVSYEQYF.

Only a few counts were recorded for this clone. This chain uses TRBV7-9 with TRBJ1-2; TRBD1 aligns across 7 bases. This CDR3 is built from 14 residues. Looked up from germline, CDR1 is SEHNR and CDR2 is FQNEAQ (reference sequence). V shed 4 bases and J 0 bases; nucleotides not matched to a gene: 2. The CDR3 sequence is CASSWGQSNYGYTF. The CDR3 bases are TGTGCCAGCAGCTGGGGACAGTCTAACTATGGCTACACCTTC.

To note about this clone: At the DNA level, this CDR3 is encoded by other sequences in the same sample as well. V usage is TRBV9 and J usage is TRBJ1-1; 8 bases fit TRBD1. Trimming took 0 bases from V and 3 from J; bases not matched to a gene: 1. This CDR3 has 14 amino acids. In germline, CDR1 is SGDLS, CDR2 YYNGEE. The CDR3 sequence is CASSVDRGDTEAFF. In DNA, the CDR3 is TGTGCCAGCAGCGTAGACAGGGGGGACACTGAAGCTTTCTTT.

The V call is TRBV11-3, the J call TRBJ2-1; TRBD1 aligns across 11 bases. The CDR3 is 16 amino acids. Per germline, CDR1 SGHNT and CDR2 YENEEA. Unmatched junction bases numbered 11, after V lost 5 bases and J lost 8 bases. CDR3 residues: CASSPRTGGLGDEQFF. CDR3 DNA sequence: TGTGCCAGCAGCCCGCGGACAGGGGGCCTTGGGGATGAGCAGTTCTTC.

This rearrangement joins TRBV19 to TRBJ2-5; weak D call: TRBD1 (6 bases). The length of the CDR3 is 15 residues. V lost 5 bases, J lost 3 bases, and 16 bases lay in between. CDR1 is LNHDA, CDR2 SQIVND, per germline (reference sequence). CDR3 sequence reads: CASSLGRWTEETQYF. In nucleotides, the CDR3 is TGTGCCAGTAGTTTGGGCAGGTGGACAGAAGAGACCCAGTACTTC. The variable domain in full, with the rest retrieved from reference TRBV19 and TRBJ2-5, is DGGITQSPKYLFRKEGQNVTLSCEQNLNHDAMYWYRQDPGQGLRLIYYSQIVNDFQKGDIAEGYSVSREKKESFPLTVTSAQKNPTAFYLCASSLGRWTEETQYFGPGTRLLVL.

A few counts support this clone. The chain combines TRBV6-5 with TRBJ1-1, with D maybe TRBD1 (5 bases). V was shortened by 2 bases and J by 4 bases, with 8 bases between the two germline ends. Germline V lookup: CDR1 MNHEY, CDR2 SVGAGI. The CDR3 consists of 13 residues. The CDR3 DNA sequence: TGTGCCAGCAGTTACGGGAGGGGCACTGAAGCTTTCTTT. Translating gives CASSYGRGTEAFF.

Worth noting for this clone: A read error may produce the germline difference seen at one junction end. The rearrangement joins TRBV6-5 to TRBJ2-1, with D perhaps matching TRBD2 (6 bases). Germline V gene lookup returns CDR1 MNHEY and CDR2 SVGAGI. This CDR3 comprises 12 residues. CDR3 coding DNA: TGTGCCAGCAGTTACTCGGGCGGGGAGCGGTTCTTC. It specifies CASSYSGGERFF.

The CDR3 here is CASQGRAYEQYF. The CDR3 coding sequence is TGTGCCAGCCAGGGAAGGGCCTACGAGCAGTACTTC. The chain couples TRBV19 to TRBJ2-7; weak D call: TRBD1 (5 bases). The ends were cut back, 9 bases at V and 2 bases at J, with 11 bases in the middle. This CDR3 spans 12 amino acids. Germline values: CDR1 LNHDA, CDR2 SQIVND (reference sequence).

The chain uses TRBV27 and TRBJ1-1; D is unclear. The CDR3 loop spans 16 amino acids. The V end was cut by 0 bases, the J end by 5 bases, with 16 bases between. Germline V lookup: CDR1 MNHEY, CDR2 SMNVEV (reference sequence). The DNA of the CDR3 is TGTGCCAGCAGTTTATCGATCTCCCGAAGAGGAACTGAAGCTTTCTTT. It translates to CASSLSISRRGTEAFF.

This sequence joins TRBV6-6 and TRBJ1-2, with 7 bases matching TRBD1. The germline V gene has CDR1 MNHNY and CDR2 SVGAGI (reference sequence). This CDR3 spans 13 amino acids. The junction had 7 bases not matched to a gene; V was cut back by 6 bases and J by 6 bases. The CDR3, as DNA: TGTGCCAGCAGCGACTGGGACAGAAATGGCTACACCTTC. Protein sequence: CASSDWDRNGYTF.

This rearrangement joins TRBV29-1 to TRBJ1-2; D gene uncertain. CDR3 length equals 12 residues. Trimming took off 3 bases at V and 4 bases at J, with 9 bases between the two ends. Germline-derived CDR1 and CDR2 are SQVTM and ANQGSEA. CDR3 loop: CSVEWRSYGYTF. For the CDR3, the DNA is TGCAGCGTTGAGTGGCGGAGCTATGGCTACACCTTC.

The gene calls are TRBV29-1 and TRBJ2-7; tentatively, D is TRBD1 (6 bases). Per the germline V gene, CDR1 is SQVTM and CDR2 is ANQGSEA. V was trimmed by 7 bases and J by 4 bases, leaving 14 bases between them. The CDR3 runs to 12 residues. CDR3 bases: TGCAGCGCCCTAGGGGGAAGGTACGAGCAGTACTTC. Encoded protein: CSALGGRYEQYF.

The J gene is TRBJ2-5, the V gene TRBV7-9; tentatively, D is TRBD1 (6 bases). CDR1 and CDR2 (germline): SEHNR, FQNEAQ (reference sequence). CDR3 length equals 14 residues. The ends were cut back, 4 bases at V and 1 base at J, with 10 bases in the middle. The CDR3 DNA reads TGTGCCAGCAGCTCGATGGACAGCCAAGAGACCCAGTACTTC. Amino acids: CASSSMDSQETQYF.

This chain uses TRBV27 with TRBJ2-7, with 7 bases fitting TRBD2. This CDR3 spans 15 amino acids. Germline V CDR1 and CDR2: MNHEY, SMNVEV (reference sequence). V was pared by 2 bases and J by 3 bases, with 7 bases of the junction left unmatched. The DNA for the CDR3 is TGTGCCAGCAGTTTAGGGGGGGGTCCAATCTACGAGCAGTACTTC. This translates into CASSLGGGPIYEQYF.

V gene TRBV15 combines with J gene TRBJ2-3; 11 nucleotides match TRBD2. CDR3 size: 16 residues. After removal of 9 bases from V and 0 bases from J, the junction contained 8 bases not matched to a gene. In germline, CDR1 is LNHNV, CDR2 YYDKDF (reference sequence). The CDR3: CATLTSGGASTDTQYF. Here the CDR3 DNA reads TGTGCCACTCTCACTAGCGGGGGAGCTAGCACAGATACGCAGTATTTT.

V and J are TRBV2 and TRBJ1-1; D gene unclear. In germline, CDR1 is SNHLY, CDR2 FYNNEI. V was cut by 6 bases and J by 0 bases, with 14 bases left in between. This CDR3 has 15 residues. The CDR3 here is CASREDAGVNTEAFF. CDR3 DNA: TGTGCCAGCAGGGAGGATGCCGGGGTGAACACTGAAGCTTTCTTT.

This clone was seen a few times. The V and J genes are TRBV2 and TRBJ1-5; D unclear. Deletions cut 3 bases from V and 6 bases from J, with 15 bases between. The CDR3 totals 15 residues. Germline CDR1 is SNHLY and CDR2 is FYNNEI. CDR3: CASSDAGPLGQPQHF. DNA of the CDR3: TGTGCCAGCAGTGATGCAGGCCCACTAGGTCAGCCCCAGCATTTT.

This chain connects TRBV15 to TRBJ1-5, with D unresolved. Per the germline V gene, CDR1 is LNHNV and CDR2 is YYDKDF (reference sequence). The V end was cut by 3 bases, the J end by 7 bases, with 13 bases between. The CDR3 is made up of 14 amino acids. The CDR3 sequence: CATSSYNLLQPQHF. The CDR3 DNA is TGTGCCACCAGCAGTTACAACCTCTTACAGCCCCAGCATTTT.

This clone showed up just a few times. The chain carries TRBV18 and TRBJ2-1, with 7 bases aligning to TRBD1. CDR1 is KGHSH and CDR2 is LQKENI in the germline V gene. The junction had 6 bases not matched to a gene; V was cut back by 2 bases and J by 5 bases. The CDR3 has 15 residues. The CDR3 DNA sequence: TGTGCCAGCTCACCAACGACAGGGTTACACAATGAGCAGTTCTTC. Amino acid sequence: CASSPTTGLHNEQFF.

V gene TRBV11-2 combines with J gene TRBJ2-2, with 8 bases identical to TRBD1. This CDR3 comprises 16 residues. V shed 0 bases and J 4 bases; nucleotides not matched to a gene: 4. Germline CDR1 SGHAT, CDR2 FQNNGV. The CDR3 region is CASSLEFRGPTGELFF. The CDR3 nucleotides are TGTGCCAGCAGCTTAGAATTCAGGGGGCCCACCGGGGAGCTGTTTTTT.

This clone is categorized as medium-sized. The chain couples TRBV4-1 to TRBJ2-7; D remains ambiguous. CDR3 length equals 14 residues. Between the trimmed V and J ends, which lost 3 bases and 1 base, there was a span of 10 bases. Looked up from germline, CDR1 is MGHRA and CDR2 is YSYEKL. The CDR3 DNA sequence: TGCGCCAGCAGCCAGTATCAGACTTCCTACGAGCAGTACTTC. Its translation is CASSQYQTSYEQYF.

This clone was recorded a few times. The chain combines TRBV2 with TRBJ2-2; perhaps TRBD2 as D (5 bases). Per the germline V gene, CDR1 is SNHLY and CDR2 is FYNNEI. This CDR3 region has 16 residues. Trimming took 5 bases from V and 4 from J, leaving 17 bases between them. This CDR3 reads CASSSPEVASTGELFF. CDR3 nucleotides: TGTGCCAGCAGTAGTCCGGAAGTAGCGAGCACCGGGGAGCTGTTTTTT.